The clone carrying this T cell receptor beta chain was recorded at least ten times. This record belongs to a study of T cells in Graves' hyperthyroidism and ophthalmopathy. Looked up from germline, CDR1 is SQVTM and CDR2 is ANQGSEA. This CDR3 has 16 amino acids. V lost 6 bases and J lost 0, with 15 bases in between. RNA transcripts yielded amplified TCR beta CDR3 regions. The HTBI primer set drove a first-round RT-PCR of the TCR CDR3. TCRdb passed the multiplex PCR reads through MiXCR, listing each CDR3 protein once. The sample holds hundreds of thousands of distinct CDR3 sequences, under 15% seen once. Clinical symptoms, serum thyroxine and TRAb, thyroid ultrasound and orbital computed tomography together formed the diagnostic basis.

The receptor was derived from a woman between 40 and 55 years old with Graves' ophthalmopathy. Sequencing input: blood. This sequence joins TRBV29-1 and TRBJ2-6; D is perhaps TRBD1 (5 bases). This CDR3 reads CSVKWGLDSGANVLTF. The DNA of the CDR3 is TGCAGCGTCAAATGGGGCTTAGACTCTGGGGCCAACGTCCTGACTTTC.